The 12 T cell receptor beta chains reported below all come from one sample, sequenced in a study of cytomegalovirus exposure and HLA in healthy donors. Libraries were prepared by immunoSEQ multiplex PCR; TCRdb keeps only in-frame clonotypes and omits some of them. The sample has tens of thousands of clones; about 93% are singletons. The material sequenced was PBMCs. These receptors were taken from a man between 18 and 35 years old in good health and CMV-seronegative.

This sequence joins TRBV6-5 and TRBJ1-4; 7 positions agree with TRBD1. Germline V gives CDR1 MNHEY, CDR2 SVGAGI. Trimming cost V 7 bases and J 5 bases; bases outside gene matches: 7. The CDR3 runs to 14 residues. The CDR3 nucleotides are TGTGCCAGCAAGCAGACAGGGTTAAATGAAAAACTGTTTTTT. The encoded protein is CASKQTGLNEKLFF.

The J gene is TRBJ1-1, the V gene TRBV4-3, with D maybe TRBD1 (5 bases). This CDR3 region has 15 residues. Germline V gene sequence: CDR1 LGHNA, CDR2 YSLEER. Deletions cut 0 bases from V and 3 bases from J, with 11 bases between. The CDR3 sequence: CASSQEGIGDTEAFF. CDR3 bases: TGCGCCAGCAGCCAAGAGGGAATAGGGGACACTGAAGCTTTCTTT.

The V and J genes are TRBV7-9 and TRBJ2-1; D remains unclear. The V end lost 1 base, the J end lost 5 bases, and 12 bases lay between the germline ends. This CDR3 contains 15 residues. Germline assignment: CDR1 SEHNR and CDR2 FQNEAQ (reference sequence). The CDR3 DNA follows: TGTGCCAGCAGCTTAGTTCTCCTAGTCAACAATGAGCAGTTCTTC. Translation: CASSLVLLVNNEQFF.

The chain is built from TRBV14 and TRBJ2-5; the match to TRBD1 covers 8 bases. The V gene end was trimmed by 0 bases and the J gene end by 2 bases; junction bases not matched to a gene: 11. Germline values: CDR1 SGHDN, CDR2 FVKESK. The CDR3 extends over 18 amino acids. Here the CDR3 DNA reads TGTGCCAGCAGCCAAGAGTGGGGCAGGGGGCCCGGGCAAGAGACCCAGTACTTC. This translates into CASSQEWGRGPGQETQYF.

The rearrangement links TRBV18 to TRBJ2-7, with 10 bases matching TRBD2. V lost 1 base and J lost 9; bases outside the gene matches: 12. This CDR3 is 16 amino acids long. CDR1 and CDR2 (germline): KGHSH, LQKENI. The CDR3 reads CASSPLAGGAQGWQYF. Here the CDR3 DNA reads TGTGCCAGCTCACCACTAGCGGGAGGAGCCCAAGGATGGCAGTACTTC.

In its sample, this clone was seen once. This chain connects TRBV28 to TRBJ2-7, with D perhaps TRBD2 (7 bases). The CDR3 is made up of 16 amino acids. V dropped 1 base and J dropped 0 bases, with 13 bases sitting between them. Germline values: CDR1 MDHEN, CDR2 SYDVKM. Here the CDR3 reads CASSLSKGGPSYEQYF. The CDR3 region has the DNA TGTGCCAGCAGTTTATCCAAGGGGGGGCCCTCCTACGAGCAGTACTTC.

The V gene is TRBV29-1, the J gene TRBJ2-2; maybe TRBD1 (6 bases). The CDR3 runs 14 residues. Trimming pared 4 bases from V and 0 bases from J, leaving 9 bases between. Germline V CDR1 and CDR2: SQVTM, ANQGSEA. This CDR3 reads CSVGTVPNTGELFF. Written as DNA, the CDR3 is TGCAGCGTTGGGACAGTTCCGAACACCGGGGAGCTGTTTTTT.

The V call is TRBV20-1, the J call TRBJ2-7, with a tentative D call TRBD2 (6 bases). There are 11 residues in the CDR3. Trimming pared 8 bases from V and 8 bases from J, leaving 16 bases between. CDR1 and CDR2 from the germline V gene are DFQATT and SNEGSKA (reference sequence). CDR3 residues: CSPAGSGQQYF. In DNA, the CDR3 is TGCAGTCCCGCGGGTAGCGGTCAGCAGTACTTC.

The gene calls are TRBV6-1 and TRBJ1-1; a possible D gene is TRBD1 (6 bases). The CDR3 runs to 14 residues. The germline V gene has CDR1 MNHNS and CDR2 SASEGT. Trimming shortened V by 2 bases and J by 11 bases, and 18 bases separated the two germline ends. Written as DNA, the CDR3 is TGTGCCAGCAGTGAACCGGGACAACTAACGGCTGCTTTCTTT. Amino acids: CASSEPGQLTAAFF.

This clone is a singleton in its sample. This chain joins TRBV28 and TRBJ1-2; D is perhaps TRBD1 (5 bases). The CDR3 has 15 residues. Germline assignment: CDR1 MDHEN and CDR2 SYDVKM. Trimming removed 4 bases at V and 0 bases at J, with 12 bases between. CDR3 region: CASSWSDSPNYGYTF. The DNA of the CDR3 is TGTGCCAGCAGTTGGTCTGACAGTCCTAACTATGGCTACACCTTC.

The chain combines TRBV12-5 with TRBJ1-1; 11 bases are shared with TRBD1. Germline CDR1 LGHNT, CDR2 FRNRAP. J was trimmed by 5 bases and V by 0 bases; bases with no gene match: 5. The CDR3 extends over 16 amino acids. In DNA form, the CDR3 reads TGTGCTAGTGGTTTGGTTCCCGGACAGGGGGCAACTGAAGCTTTCTTT. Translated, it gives CASGLVPGQGATEAFF.

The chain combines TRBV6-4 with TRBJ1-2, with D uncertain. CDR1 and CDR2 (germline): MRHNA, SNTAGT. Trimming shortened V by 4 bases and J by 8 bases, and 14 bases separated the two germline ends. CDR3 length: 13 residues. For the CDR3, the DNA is TGTGCCAGCAGTGCGGCAGGTGGTCGGGGCTACACCTTC. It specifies CASSAAGGRGYTF.